This T cell receptor beta chain emerged from a study of CD8+ T cells in alopecia areata. Study information: Donors of skin were C3H/HeJ mice aged about 6-12 months with spontaneous alopecia, and recipients were roughly 6-10-week-old female C3H/HeJ mice.

After isolation, RNA underwent reverse transcription to generate cDNA as the sequencing template. The table came from immunoSEQ multiplex PCR; TCRdb's copy has only in-frame clones and leaves some out. There are around 300,000 clones in the sample, none observed a single time. Scientists pooled cutaneous lymph node cells and sorted them on CD4, CD8alpha, NKG2D, NKG2ACE and other markers. The table lists this clone with a few counts. Gene names refer to mouse genes. Read coverage stops 4 residues before the CDR3 terminus; the germline J gene supplies the remainder. The length of the CDR3 is 14 residues. The ends were cut back, 3 bases at V and 4 bases at J, with 10 bases in the middle. Germline CDR1 and CDR2: FNHDT and SITEND (reference sequence).

Sequencing used CD4+ T cells sorted from a lymph node. The sequence came from a C3H/HeJ mouse with alopecia areata. For the strain, the MHC haplotype given is H2-k. The genes are TRBV19 and TRBJ2-2, with a possible D match to TRBD1 (6 bases). CDR3 DNA (partial): TGTGCCAGCAGTAAACAGGGTTCCACCGGG. This codes for CASSKQGSTG. The complete CDR3 sequence is CASSKQGSTGQLYF.